This T cell receptor (beta chain) appears in the sequencing data of a study of cytomegalovirus exposure and HLA in healthy donors. Overall study findings and caveats: The study labeled 180 or so TCR beta chains cytomegalovirus-associated. Information on immune exposure was restricted to one variable (CMV serostatus). Most TCR sequences showed up rarely, but some public TCRs showed up in many donors.

PCR was performed using 60 Vbeta and 13 Jbeta primers. The assay was immunoSEQ multiplex PCR, and TCRdb's table has in-frame clones only and misses some. The table records 85,000 to 130,000 clones, about 80% of them present only once. The CDR3 length is 13 residues. V shed 6 bases, J shed 5 bases, and the junction held 6 bases outside the gene matches. Germline V gives CDR1 MNHEY, CDR2 SMNVEV (reference sequence). Of note for this clone: Its target is unknown. The final CDR3 position lacks the conserved phenylalanine or tryptophan, pointing to a likely read error.

The chain uses TRBV27 and TRBJ1-2; 7 positions match TRBD1. The receptor comes from a man in his 60s in good health and CMV-seropositive. The sample comprised PBMCs. The CDR3 region has the DNA TGTGCCAGCAGGGGGGACAGAATATATGGCTACACCCTC. Amino acids: CASRGDRIYGYTL.